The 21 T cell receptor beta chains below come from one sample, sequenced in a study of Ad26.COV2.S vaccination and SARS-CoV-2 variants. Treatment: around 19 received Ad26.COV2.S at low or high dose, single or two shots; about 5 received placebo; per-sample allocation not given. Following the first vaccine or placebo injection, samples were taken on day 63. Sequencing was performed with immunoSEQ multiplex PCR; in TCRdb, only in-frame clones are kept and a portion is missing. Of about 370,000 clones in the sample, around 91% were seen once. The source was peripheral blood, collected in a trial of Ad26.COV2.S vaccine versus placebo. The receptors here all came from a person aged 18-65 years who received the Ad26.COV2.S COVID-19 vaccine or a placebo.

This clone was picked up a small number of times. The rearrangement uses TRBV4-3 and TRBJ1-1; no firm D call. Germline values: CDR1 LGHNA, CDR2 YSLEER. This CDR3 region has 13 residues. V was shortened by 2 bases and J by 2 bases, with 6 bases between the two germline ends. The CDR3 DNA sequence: TGCGCCAGCAGCCAACAATTCAACACTGAAGCTTTCTTT. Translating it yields CASSQQFNTEAFF.

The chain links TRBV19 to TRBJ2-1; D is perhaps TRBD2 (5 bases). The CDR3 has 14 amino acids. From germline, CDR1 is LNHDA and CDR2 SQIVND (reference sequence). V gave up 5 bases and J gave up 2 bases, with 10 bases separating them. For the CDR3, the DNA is TGTGCCAGTAGTCAGCGGCTTCCCTACAATGAGCAGTTCTTC. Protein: CASSQRLPYNEQFF.

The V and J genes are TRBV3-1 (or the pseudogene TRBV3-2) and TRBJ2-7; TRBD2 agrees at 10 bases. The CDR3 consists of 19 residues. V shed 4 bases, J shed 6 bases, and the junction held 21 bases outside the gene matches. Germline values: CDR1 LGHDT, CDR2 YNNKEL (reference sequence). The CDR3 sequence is CASSRAKATKREGHREQYF. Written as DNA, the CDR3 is TGTGCCAGCAGCCGGGCAAAGGCTACTAAGCGGGAGGGCCACCGCGAGCAGTACTTC.

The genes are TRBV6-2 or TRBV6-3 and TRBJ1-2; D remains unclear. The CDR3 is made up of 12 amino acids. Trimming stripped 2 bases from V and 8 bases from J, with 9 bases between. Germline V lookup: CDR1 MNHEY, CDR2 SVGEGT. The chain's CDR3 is CASSYELRGYTF. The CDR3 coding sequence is TGTGCCAGCAGTTACGAGCTGCGCGGCTACACCTTC.

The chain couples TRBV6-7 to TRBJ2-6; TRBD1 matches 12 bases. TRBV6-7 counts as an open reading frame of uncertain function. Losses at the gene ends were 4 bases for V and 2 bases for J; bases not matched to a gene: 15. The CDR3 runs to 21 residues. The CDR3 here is CASSWDRGLIPVQTGANVLTF. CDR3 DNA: TGTGCCAGCAGTTGGGACAGGGGGCTCATCCCTGTTCAGACTGGGGCCAACGTCCTGACTTTC.

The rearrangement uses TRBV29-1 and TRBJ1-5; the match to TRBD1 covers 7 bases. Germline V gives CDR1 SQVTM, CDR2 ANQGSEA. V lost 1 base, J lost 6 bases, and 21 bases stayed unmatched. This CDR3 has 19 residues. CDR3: CSVEGEQGGLTPMRQPQHF. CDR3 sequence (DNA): TGCAGCGTTGAAGGGGAGCAGGGGGGATTAACTCCAATGCGTCAGCCCCAGCATTTT.

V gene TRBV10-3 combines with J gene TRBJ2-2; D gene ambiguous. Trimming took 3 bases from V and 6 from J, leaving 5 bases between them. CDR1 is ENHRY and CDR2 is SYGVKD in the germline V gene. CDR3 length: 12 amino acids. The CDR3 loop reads CAISDSPGELFF. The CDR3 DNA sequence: TGTGCCATCAGTGATAGCCCCGGGGAGCTGTTTTTT.

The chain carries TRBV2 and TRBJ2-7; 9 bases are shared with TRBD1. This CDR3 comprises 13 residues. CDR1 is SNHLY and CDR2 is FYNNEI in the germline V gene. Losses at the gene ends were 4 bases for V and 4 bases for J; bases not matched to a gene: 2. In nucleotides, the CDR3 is TGTGCCAGCAGTGGAGGGACAGGGTACGAGCAGTACTTC. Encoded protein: CASSGGTGYEQYF. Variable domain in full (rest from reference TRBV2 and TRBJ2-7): EPEVTQTPSHQVTQMGQEVILRCVPISNHLYFYWYRQILGQKVEFLVSFYNNEISEKSEIFDDQFSVERPDGSNFTLKIRSTKLEDSAMYFCASSGGTGYEQYFGPGTRLTVT.

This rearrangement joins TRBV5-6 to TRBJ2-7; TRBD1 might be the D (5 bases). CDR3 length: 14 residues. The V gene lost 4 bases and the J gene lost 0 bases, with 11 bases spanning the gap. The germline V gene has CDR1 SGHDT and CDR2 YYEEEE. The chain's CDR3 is CASSIDRDSYEQYF. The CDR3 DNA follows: TGTGCCAGCAGCATTGACAGAGACTCCTACGAGCAGTACTTC.

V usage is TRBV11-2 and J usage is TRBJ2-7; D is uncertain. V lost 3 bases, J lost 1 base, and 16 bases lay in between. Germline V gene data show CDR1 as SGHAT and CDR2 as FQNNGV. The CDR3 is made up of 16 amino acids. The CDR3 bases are TGTGCCAGCAGCTTTCCCTCCGGTAAGACTTCCTACGAGCAGTACTTC. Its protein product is CASSFPSGKTSYEQYF.

DNA of the CDR3: TGTGCCTGGAGTGAAAACTGGGGAAGTGAGCAGTTCTTC. It codes for CAWSENWGSEQFF. The chain employs TRBV30 and TRBJ2-1; D not resolved. This CDR3 region has 13 residues. The V gene's germline CDR1 is GTSNPN and CDR2 SVGIG (reference sequence). V lost 1 base, J lost 9 bases, and 13 bases lay in between.

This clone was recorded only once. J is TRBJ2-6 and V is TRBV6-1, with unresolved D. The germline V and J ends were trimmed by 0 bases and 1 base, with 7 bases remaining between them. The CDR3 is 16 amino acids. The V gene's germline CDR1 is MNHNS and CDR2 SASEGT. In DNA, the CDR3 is TGTGCCAGCAGTGAAGCTTTGGCTTCTGGGGCCAACGTCCTGACTTTC. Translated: CASSEALASGANVLTF.

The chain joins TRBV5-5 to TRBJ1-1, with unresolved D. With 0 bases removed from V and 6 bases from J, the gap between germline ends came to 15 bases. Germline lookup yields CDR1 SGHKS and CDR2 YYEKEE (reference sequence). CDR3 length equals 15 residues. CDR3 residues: CASSLESPLSSEAFF. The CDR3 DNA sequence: TGTGCCAGCAGCTTGGAAAGCCCATTGTCTTCTGAAGCTTTCTTT.

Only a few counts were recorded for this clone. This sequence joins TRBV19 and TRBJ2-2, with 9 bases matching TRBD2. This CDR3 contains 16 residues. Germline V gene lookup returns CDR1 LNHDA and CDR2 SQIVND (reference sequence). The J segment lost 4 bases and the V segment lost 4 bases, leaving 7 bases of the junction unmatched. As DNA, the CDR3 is TGTGCCAGTAGTAGAGTAGCGGGAGACGTCACCGGGGAGCTGTTTTTT. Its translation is CASSRVAGDVTGELFF.

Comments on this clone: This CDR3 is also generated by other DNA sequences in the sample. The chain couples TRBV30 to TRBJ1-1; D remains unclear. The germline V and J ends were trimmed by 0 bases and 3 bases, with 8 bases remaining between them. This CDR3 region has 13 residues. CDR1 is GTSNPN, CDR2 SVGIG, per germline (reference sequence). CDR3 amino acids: CAWSVRGDTEAFF. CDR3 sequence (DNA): TGTGCCTGGAGTGTTCGGGGAGACACTGAAGCTTTCTTT. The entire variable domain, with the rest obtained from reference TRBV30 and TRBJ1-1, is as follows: SQTIHQWPATLVQPVGSPLSLECTVEGTSNPNLYWYRQAAGRGLQLLFYSVGIGQISSEVPQNLSASRPQDRQFILSSKKLLLSDSGFYLCAWSVRGDTEAFFGQGTRLTVV.

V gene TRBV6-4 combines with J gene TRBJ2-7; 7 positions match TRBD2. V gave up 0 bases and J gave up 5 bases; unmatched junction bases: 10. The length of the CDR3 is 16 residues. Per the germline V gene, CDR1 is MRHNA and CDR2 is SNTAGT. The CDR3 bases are TGTGCCAGCAGTGACTCGTCGGGGAGGGGAAGCAACGAGCAGTACTTC. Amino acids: CASSDSSGRGSNEQYF.

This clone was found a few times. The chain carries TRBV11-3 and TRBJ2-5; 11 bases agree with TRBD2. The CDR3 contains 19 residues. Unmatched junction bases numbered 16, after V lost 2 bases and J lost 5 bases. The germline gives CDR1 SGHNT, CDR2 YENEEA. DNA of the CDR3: TGTGCCAGCAGCTTAACTAGCGGGAGAAATCTTGGGGGTCAGGAGACCCAGTACTTC. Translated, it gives CASSLTSGRNLGGQETQYF.

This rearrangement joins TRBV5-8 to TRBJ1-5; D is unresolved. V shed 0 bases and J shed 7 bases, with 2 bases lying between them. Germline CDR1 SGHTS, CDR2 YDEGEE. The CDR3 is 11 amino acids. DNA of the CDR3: TGTGCCAGCAGCTTGGAACAGCCCCAGCATTTT. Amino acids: CASSLEQPQHF.

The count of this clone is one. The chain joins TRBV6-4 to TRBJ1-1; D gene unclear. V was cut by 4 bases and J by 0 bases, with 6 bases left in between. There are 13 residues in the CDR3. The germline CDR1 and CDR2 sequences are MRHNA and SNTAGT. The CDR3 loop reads CASSVRMNTEAFF. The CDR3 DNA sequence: TGTGCCAGCAGTGTCCGCATGAACACTGAAGCTTTCTTT.

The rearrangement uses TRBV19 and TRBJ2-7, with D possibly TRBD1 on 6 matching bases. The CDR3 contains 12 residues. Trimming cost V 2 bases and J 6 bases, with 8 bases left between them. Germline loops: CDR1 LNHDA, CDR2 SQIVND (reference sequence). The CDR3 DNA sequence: TGTGCCAGTAGTATAACAGGGAGCGAGCAGTACTTC. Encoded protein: CASSITGSEQYF.

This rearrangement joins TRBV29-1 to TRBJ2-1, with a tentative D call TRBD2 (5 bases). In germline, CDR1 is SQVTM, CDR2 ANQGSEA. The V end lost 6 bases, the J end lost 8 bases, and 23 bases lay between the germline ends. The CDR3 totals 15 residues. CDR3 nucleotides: TGCAGCGTGGCTCCGTTTGCGGGTTCGGTCTATGAGCAGTTCTTC. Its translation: CSVAPFAGSVYEQFF.